This TCR beta chain was captured in a study of somatic mutations in cytotoxic T cells in rheumatoid arthritis. This table comes from immunoSEQ multiplex PCR, and its TCRdb copy is limited to in-frame clones, with some not included. This table holds over 8,000 clones, 60% to 80% found once. Positive magnetic bead selection was used to isolate CD4+ and CD8+ cells; purity was checked by flow cytometry. Study-level points and caveats: Nobody adjusted the slight TRBV07 underrepresentation in rheumatoid arthritis patients for multiple comparisons. No age-related increase in CD8+ clonality was seen in healthy controls, but one was seen in rheumatoid arthritis patients.

The CDR3 totals 15 residues. V shed 2 bases and J shed 5 bases, with 15 bases lying between them. Germline V gene sequence: CDR1 MNHEY, CDR2 SVGAGI. In the case of this clone: Its target is unknown.

The chain recombines TRBV6-5 with TRBJ2-5; D is uncertain. The sequence was obtained from an adult with rheumatoid arthritis. Material for sequencing was CD8+ T cells sorted from blood. DNA of the CDR3: TGTGCCAGCAGTTACCTCCATGGCCGCCCTGAGACCCAGTACTTC. This gives the protein CASSYLHGRPETQYF.